Included here is one TCR beta chain sequence, with context. TCRdb fed the RT-PCR reads into MiXCR, producing one record per CDR3 protein. The sample has 150,000 to 200,000 distinct CDR3 sequences, approximately 12% seen once; the top ten hold around 28%. The sample belongs to a study of response to subunit inactivated influenza vaccine. Trimming removed 1 base at V and 4 bases at J, with 13 bases between. Germline CDR1 is SEHNR and CDR2 is FQNEAQ (reference sequence). There are 15 residues in the CDR3. The data also belong to a second study, concerning T cells expressing NK-cell markers. Turning to that study: Synthesis of TCR beta cDNA relied on 5'RACE template switching carrying UMIs. The authors derived TCR beta repertoires from sorted CD3+CD56+NKG2C+, CD3+CD56+NKG2C- and CD3+CD56-NKG2C+ T cells. In several experiments, an anti-gamma-delta TCR antibody restricted sorting to alpha-beta TCR T cells.

The clonotype was recovered from a man aged 50 to 59 who received an inactivated influenza vaccine. The chain has TRBV7-9 and TRBJ2-5; D ambiguous. The sequenced sample was CD8+ T cells sorted from PBMCs, obtained approximately 12 days after vaccination. DNA of the CDR3: TGTGCCAGCAGCTTAGGGAGATACTCGGGAGAGACCCAGTACTTC. Protein sequence: CASSLGRYSGETQYF. Full variable domain (missing parts from reference TRBV7-9 and TRBJ2-5): DTGVSQNPRHKITKRGQNVTFRCDPISEHNRLYWYRQTLGQGPEFLTYFQNEAQLEKSRLLSDRFSAERPKGSFSTLEIQRTEQGDSAMYLCASSLGRYSGETQYFGPGTRLLVL.